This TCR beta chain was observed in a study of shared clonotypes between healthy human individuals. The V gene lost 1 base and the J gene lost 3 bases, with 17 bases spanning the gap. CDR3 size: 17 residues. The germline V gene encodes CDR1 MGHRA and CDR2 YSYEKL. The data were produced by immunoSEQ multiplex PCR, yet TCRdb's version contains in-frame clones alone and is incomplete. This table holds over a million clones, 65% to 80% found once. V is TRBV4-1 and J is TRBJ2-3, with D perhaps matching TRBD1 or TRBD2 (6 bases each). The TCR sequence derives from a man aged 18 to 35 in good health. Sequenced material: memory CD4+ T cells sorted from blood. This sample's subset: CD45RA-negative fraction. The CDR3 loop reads CASSQGEGGMGTDTQYF. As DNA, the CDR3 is TGCGCCAGCAGCCAAGGCGAAGGGGGGATGGGGACAGATACGCAGTATTTT.